The source of this TCR beta chain is a study of cytomegalovirus exposure and HLA in healthy donors. Primers included in the PCR were 60 Vbeta and 13 Jbeta primers. Generated by immunoSEQ multiplex PCR, the TCRdb table keeps only in-frame clones and is missing some. The sample lists 200,000 or so clones; 82% were seen once. Germline V gives CDR1 LNHDA, CDR2 SQIVND (reference sequence). This CDR3 spans 16 amino acids. V lost 5 bases and J lost 0; bases outside the gene matches: 7. The genes are TRBV19 and TRBJ1-1; 9 bases match TRBD1. The source is a woman between 45 and 65 years old in good health and CMV-seropositive. Sequenced sample: PBMCs. The CDR3 here is CASSLDRGGMNTEAFF. In DNA form, the CDR3 reads TGTGCCAGTAGTCTGGACAGGGGAGGGATGAACACTGAAGCTTTCTTT.